A selection of T cell receptor beta chains follows, all from one sample in a study of metastatic and nonmetastatic thyroid tumors. TCRdb reprocessed the PCR reads via MiXCR. This sample has approximately 25,000 clones, with about a quarter found just once. Sequenced material: blood. These receptors were obtained from a male donor with papillary thyroid cancer or a benign thyroid nodule (not recorded which). Some clones in this sample may be carry-over from other donors' samples. Both conserved end residues are part of each CDR3. A D gene is named only where the DNA matches it firmly. The listing skips clone size in some rows; elsewhere it reads once, few, many or a size class.

CDR3 protein,CDR3 DNA,clone size,V gene,J gene,D gene
CASGAGVLNTEAFF,TGTGCCAGTGGTGCCGGAGTTCTAAACACTGAAGCTTTCTTT,few,TRBV6-1,TRBJ1-1,.
CASSYLAGGPNEQFF,TGTGCCAGCAGCTACCTAGCGGGAGGGCCCAATGAGCAGTTCTTC,many,TRBV6-4,TRBJ2-1,TRBD2
CASSAGQGDGYTF,TGTGCCAGCAGCGCGGGACAGGGAGATGGCTACACCTTC,.,TRBV9,TRBJ1-2,TRBD1
CASSLVPPSSGANVLTF,TGCGCCAGCAGCTTGGTCCCTCCGAGCTCTGGGGCCAACGTCCTGACTTTC,.,TRBV5-1,TRBJ2-6,.
CASSYGDRVDTEAFF,TGTGCCAGCAGTTATGGGGACCGGGTTGACACTGAAGCTTTCTTC,.,TRBV6-9,TRBJ1-1,.
CASSRQGTARGNLQPQHF,TGTGCCAGTAGTCGACAGGGGACAGCAAGGGGCAATCTGCAGCCCCAGCATTTT,many,TRBV19,TRBJ1-5,TRBD1
CASCRGHGFPDTQYF,TGTGCCAGCTGCCGGGGGCATGGTTTTCCAGATACGCAGTATTTT,many,TRBV7-9,TRBJ2-3,.
CASSQAADLAKNIQYF,TGCGCCAGCAGCCAAGCGGCAGATCTAGCCAAAAACATTCAGTACTTC,many,TRBV4-1,TRBJ2-4,.
CASRTVGGSPLHF,TGTGCCAGCAGAACAGTTGGCGGATCACCCCTCCACTTT,few,TRBV6-1,TRBJ1-6,.
CSALTGHTWELFF,TGCAGTGCATTGACAGGGCACACCTGGGAGCTGTTTTTT,.,TRBV20-1,TRBJ2-2,TRBD1
CASSWVYGSPLHF,TGTGCCAGCAGCTGGGTATACGGATCACCCCTCCACTTT,.,TRBV7-2,TRBJ1-6,.
CASSLQQAGSPLHF,TGTGCCAGCAGCTTGCAACAGGCAGGGTCACCCCTCCACTTT,many,TRBV5-8,TRBJ1-6,.
CASSFGLHPDNEQFF,TGTGCCAGCAGTTTTGGACTACATCCTGACAATGAGCAGTTCTTC,many,TRBV5-6,TRBJ2-1,.
CASANPYNEQFF,TGTGCCAGCGCTAACCCGTACAATGAGCAGTTCTTC,many,TRBV11-2,TRBJ2-1,.
CASSLGVIVSGYTIYF,TGCGCCAGCAGCTTGGGGGTTATTGTCTCTGGATACACCATATATTTT,few,TRBV5-1,TRBJ1-3,.
CASSRLAGVTGELFF,TGTGCCAGCAGCCGACTAGCGGGAGTTACCGGGGAGCTGTTTTTT,many,TRBV7-9,TRBJ2-2,TRBD2
CASSPRGGPSYEQYF,TGTGCCAGCAGCCCCCGAGGGGGCCCCTCCTACGAGCAGTACTTC,.,TRBV11-2,TRBJ2-7,TRBD1
CSATWGGQGLMDTQYF,TGCAGTGCTACCTGGGGGGGACAGGGACTAATGGATACGCAGTATTTT,many,TRBV20-1,TRBJ2-3,TRBD1
CASGLSAGEGRAFF,TGTGCTAGTGGTTTGTCGGCTGGGGAAGGTCGGGCTTTCTTT,many,TRBV12-5,TRBJ1-1,.
CASSESARGNGYTF,TGTGCCAGCAGTGAATCGGCGAGGGGCAATGGCTACACCTTC,many,TRBV25-1,TRBJ1-2,.
CASSEQAGGPSDTQYF,TGTGCCAGCAGTGAGCAAGCGGGAGGGCCTTCAGATACGCAGTATTTT,many,TRBV6-4,TRBJ2-3,TRBD2
CASRGTGLIAANVLTF,TGTGCCAGCAGAGGGACGGGACTAATTGCGGCCAACGTCCTGACTTTC,.,TRBV28,TRBJ2-6,TRBD2
CASSPLQGSSFNSPLNF,TGTGCAAGCAGCCCCCTCCAGGGAAGCTCCTTTAATTCACCCCTCAACTTT,.,TRBV6-1,TRBJ1-6,.
CASSEGGGQPQHF,TGTGCCAGCAGTGAAGGGGGTGGTCAGCCCCAGCATTTT,.,TRBV6-1,TRBJ1-5,.
CASSPTDKHGKLFF,TGTGCCAGCAGCCCGACGGACAAGCATGGGAAACTGTTTTTT,many,TRBV11-2,TRBJ1-4,.
CASSSHRGTEAFF,TGTGCCAGCAGTTCTCACAGGGGCACTGAAGCTTTCTTT,many,TRBV6-1,TRBJ1-1,TRBD1
CASSRGRQVRNAESFF,TGTGCCAGCAGTCGAGGACGACAGGTGAGGAACGCTGAATCTTTCTTT,.,TRBV6-1,TRBJ1-1,.
CASSEFGGILIYGYTF,TGTGCCAGCAGTGAATTCGGGGGTATCCTAATCTATGGCTACACCTTC,.,TRBV2,TRBJ1-2,.
CASGRTGIACYTF,TGTGCCAGCGGGAGGACAGGAATTGCCTGCTACACCTTC,.,TRBV28,TRBJ1-2,TRBD1
CASSFRSPRERYEQYF,TGTGCCAGCAGTTTCCGATCTCCGCGGGAGAGGTACGAGCAGTACTTC,many,TRBV28,TRBJ2-7,TRBD2
CASSLAPRIYGYTF,TGTGCCAGCAGTTTAGCTCCACGGATCTATGGCTACACCTTC,.,TRBV27,TRBJ1-2,.
CASSRGKGTERFHEQYF,TGTGCCAGCAGTAGGGGTAAGGGGACGGAGCGGTTCCACGAGCAGTACTTC,.,TRBV6-2/TRBV6-3,TRBJ2-7,.
CDSSLERPLGLDEQFF,TGTGACAGCAGCTTAGAAAGACCGCTTGGGTTAGATGAGCAGTTCTTC,.,TRBV11-1,TRBJ2-1,.